One sample yielded the 3 T cell receptor beta chains listed below, sequenced in a study of CD8 T cells in Susac syndrome. cDNA came from about 0.5 to 1 ug RNA primed by random hexamers. TCRdb ran MiXCR on the immunoSEQ multiplex PCR reads and lists one entry per CDR3 protein. The table records around 80,000 distinct CDR3 sequences, roughly 92% of them present only once. Sequenced sample: CD8+ T cells from PBMCs. The receptors come from a human donor with Susac syndrome.

The V gene is TRBV12-5, the J gene TRBJ2-1; D gene unclear. CDR3 length: 12 amino acids. Trimming pared 3 bases from V and 1 base from J, leaving 1 base between. Germline lookup yields CDR1 LGHNT and CDR2 FRNRAP. For the CDR3, the DNA is TGTGCTAGTGGTTTATCCTACAATGAGCAGTTCTTC. The encoded protein is CASGLSYNEQFF.

This clonotype was seen just once. J is TRBJ1-1 and V is TRBV28; a possible D gene is TRBD1 (6 bases). The V gene lost 2 bases and the J gene lost 3 bases, with 16 bases spanning the gap. This CDR3 has 16 amino acids. CDR1 and CDR2 (germline): MDHEN, SYDVKM. The CDR3 region is CASSLPSTGGDTEAFF. Here the CDR3 DNA reads TGTGCCAGCAGTTTACCCTCGACAGGCGGTGACACTGAAGCTTTCTTT.

V is TRBV6-2 or TRBV6-3 and J is TRBJ1-1; no firm D call. Germline V gene sequence: CDR1 MNHEY, CDR2 SVGEGT. The CDR3 runs to 16 residues. V shed 2 bases and J shed 1 base, with 14 bases lying between them. Here the CDR3 DNA reads TGTGCCAGCAGTTACCCCCCTTATGACAAGAACACTGAAGCTTTCTTT. Encoded protein: CASSYPPYDKNTEAFF.